Listed here are 2 T cell receptor beta chains from one sample, sequenced in a study of T cell changes during pregnancy in multiple sclerosis. Here immunoSEQ multiplex PCR was the method, and the copy in TCRdb shows in-frame clones only, minus some. Among 55,000 or so clones, about 90% were seen once, and the ten largest hold approximately 0.18%. Sequenced material: CD4+ T cells from peripheral blood mononuclear cells, taken after pregnancy. The receptors here all came from a female donor in good health, enrolled as a control in a pregnancy study.

V usage is TRBV5-4 and J usage is TRBJ2-3, with TRBD1 matching over 8 bases. Looked up from germline, CDR1 is SGHNT and CDR2 is YYREEE (reference sequence). After removal of 4 bases from V and 4 bases from J, the junction contained 2 bases not matched to a gene. The length of the CDR3 is 13 residues. CDR3 loop: CASSRDRSDTQYF. Written as DNA, the CDR3 is TGTGCCAGCAGCAGGGACAGGTCAGATACGCAGTATTTT.

The rearrangement links TRBV18 to TRBJ2-3, with D possibly TRBD2 on 6 matching bases. Germline lookup yields CDR1 KGHSH and CDR2 LQKENI. Between the trimmed V and J ends, which lost 3 bases and 5 bases, there was a span of 12 bases. This CDR3 region has 14 residues. This CDR3 reads CASSPRGMVDTQYF. The CDR3, as DNA: TGTGCCAGCTCACCCCGGGGGATGGTAGATACGCAGTATTTT. Full variable domain (remainder filled in from reference TRBV18 and TRBJ2-3): NAGVMQNPRHLVRRRGQEARLRCSPMKGHSHVYWYRQLPEEGLKFMVYLQKENIIDESGMPKERFSAEFPKEGPSILRIQQVVRGDSAAYFCASSPRGMVDTQYFGPGTRLTVL.